A selection of T cell receptor beta chains follows, all from one sample in a study of Ad26.COV2.S vaccination and SARS-CoV-2 variants. Profiled with immunoSEQ multiplex PCR; TCRdb holds only in-frame clones, not every one. The data contain 300,000 to 500,000 clones, about nine tenths of them singletons. Sequencing was performed on peripheral blood, taken in a trial of Ad26.COV2.S vaccine versus placebo. These receptors were obtained from a person between 18 and 60 years old who received the Ad26.COV2.S COVID-19 vaccine or a placebo. The CDR3 runs from the conserved cysteine through the conserved F or W. D genes are given only for firm matches. Some rows mark clone size as missing; the rest say once, few, many or name a class of expanded clone.

V gene: TRBV5-1; J gene: TRBJ1-1; clone size: .; D gene: .; CDR3 protein: CASSLGQTSTRAEAFF; CDR3 DNA: TGCGCCAGCAGCTTGGGACAGACTTCCACGAGGGCTGAAGCTTTCTTT
V gene: TRBV3-1/TRBV3-2; J gene: TRBJ1-2; clone size: .; D gene: TRBD1; CDR3 protein: CASSRDRAYGYTF; CDR3 DNA: TGTGCCAGCAGCCGGGACAGGGCATATGGCTACACCTTC
V gene: TRBV27; J gene: TRBJ2-7; clone size: .; D gene: .; CDR3 protein: CASKSGVYSYEQYF; CDR3 DNA: TGTGCCAGCAAGTCAGGGGTTTACTCCTACGAGCAGTACTTC
V gene: TRBV19; J gene: TRBJ2-3; clone size: .; D gene: .; CDR3 protein: CASSIVEDTQYF; CDR3 DNA: TGTGCCAGTAGTATAGTTGAAGATACGCAGTATTTT
V gene: TRBV19; J gene: TRBJ1-1; clone size: few; D gene: .; CDR3 protein: CASSITRPNTEAFF; CDR3 DNA: TGTGCCAGTAGTATAACGCGACCGAACACTGAAGCTTTCTTT
V gene: TRBV3-1/TRBV3-2; J gene: TRBJ2-2; clone size: .; D gene: .; CDR3 protein: CASSLDYQGGTGELFF; CDR3 DNA: TGTGCCAGCAGCCTTGATTATCAGGGGGGCACCGGGGAGCTGTTTTTT
V gene: TRBV15; J gene: TRBJ2-7; clone size: once; D gene: .; CDR3 protein: CATSKRQGGYEQYF; CDR3 DNA: TGTGCCACCAGCAAACGACAGGGAGGATACGAGCAGTACTTC
V gene: TRBV19; J gene: TRBJ2-5; clone size: .; D gene: .; CDR3 protein: CASSRGIQETQYF; CDR3 DNA: TGTGCCAGTAGTAGGGGGATTCAAGAGACCCAGTACTTC
V gene: TRBV5-6; J gene: TRBJ1-1; clone size: few; D gene: .; CDR3 protein: CASSNWDLTNTEAFF; CDR3 DNA: TGTGCCAGCAGCAATTGGGACCTCACGAACACTGAAGCTTTCTTT
V gene: TRBV25-1; J gene: TRBJ2-5; clone size: .; D gene: TRBD2; CDR3 protein: CASSESGGARETQYF; CDR3 DNA: TGTGCCAGCAGTGAATCCGGGGGGGCCAGAGAGACCCAGTACTTC
V gene: TRBV25-1; J gene: TRBJ2-1; clone size: few; D gene: TRBD1; CDR3 protein: CASSASQGINEQFF; CDR3 DNA: TGTGCCAGCAGTGCTTCACAGGGGATCAATGAGCAGTTCTTC
V gene: TRBV4-3; J gene: TRBJ2-1; clone size: .; D gene: .; CDR3 protein: CASSQVGGADYNEQFF; CDR3 DNA: TGCGCCAGCAGCCAAGTAGGCGGGGCGGACTACAATGAGCAGTTCTTC
V gene: TRBV21-1; J gene: TRBJ1-2; clone size: .; D gene: .; CDR3 protein: CASSNGPGANYGYTF; CDR3 DNA: TGTGCCAGCAGCAATGGACCCGGGGCAAACTATGGCTACACCTTC
V gene: TRBV10-2; J gene: TRBJ2-6; clone size: .; D gene: TRBD2; CDR3 protein: CASSEKAGAHSGANVLTF; CDR3 DNA: TGCGCCAGCAGTGAGAAAGCGGGGGCCCACTCTGGGGCCAACGTCCTGACTTTC
V gene: TRBV5-1; J gene: TRBJ2-1; clone size: .; D gene: TRBD2; CDR3 protein: CASGYSGGFLNEQFF; CDR3 DNA: TGCGCCAGCGGTTATAGCGGGGGGTTTTTGAATGAGCAGTTCTTC
V gene: TRBV27; J gene: TRBJ2-1; clone size: once; D gene: .; CDR3 protein: CASSLGSNEQFF; CDR3 DNA: TGTGCCAGCAGTTTAGGATCCAATGAGCAGTTCTTC
V gene: TRBV18; J gene: TRBJ2-1; clone size: .; D gene: .; CDR3 protein: CASSRTEIYNEQFF; CDR3 DNA: TGTGCCAGCTCACGGACGGAGATTTACAATGAGCAGTTCTTC
V gene: TRBV7-9; J gene: TRBJ1-1; clone size: once; D gene: .; CDR3 protein: CASTIDGGEAFF; CDR3 DNA: TGTGCCAGCACCATCGATGGGGGAGAAGCTTTCTTT
V gene: TRBV9; J gene: TRBJ1-3; clone size: .; D gene: .; CDR3 protein: CASRPDNSGNTIYF; CDR3 DNA: TGTGCCAGCAGACCAGATAACTCTGGAAACACCATATATTTT
V gene: TRBV19; J gene: TRBJ1-5; clone size: .; D gene: .; CDR3 protein: CASDIDRGGQPQHF; CDR3 DNA: TGTGCCAGCGACATTGATAGGGGGGGTCAGCCCCAGCATTTT
V gene: TRBV10-1; J gene: TRBJ2-3; clone size: .; D gene: .; CDR3 protein: CASSGSGEENTDTQYF; CDR3 DNA: TGCGCCAGCAGTGGTTCGGGGGAGGAAAACACAGATACGCAGTATTTT
V gene: TRBV4-1; J gene: TRBJ1-4; clone size: .; D gene: TRBD1; CDR3 protein: CASSPGQGEKLFF; CDR3 DNA: TGCGCCAGCAGCCCGGGACAGGGTGAAAAACTGTTTTTT
V gene: TRBV28; J gene: TRBJ1-4; clone size: once; D gene: .; CDR3 protein: CASSLLGIDEKLFF; CDR3 DNA: TGTGCCAGCAGCCTCTTGGGAATAGATGAAAAACTGTTTTTT
V gene: TRBV27; J gene: TRBJ2-3; clone size: .; D gene: .; CDR3 protein: CASSPGTPGDTQYF; CDR3 DNA: TGTGCCAGCAGTCCCGGGACACCCGGAGATACGCAGTATTTT
V gene: TRBV2; J gene: TRBJ1-1; clone size: .; D gene: .; CDR3 protein: CASKKSLFQNTEAFF; CDR3 DNA: TGTGCCAGCAAGAAGAGTCTTTTCCAGAACACTGAAGCTTTCTTT
V gene: TRBV27; J gene: TRBJ2-1; clone size: once; D gene: .; CDR3 protein: CASRGYGANEQFF; CDR3 DNA: TGTGCCAGCAGGGGGTATGGGGCCAATGAGCAGTTCTTC
V gene: TRBV5-1; J gene: TRBJ2-2; clone size: .; D gene: .; CDR3 protein: CASSLTTNTGELFF; CDR3 DNA: TGCGCCAGCAGCTTGACTACGAACACCGGGGAGCTGTTTTTT
V gene: TRBV3-1/TRBV3-2; J gene: TRBJ2-5; clone size: .; D gene: TRBD2; CDR3 protein: CASSLGLGRETQYF; CDR3 DNA: TGTGCCAGCAGCCTTGGACTAGGGCGAGAGACCCAGTACTTC
V gene: TRBV5-1; J gene: TRBJ1-2; clone size: .; D gene: .; CDR3 protein: CASSLDYTGNYTF; CDR3 DNA: TGCGCCAGCAGCTTGGATTATACAGGCAACTACACCTTC
V gene: TRBV19; J gene: TRBJ1-6; clone size: .; D gene: TRBD1; CDR3 protein: CASQTPGQASPLHF; CDR3 DNA: TGTGCCAGCCAGACCCCGGGACAGGCGTCACCCCTCCACTTT
V gene: TRBV4-2; J gene: TRBJ1-6; clone size: .; D gene: .; CDR3 protein: CASSREFESNSPLHF; CDR3 DNA: TGTGCCAGCAGCCGGGAGTTCGAAAGTAATTCACCCCTCCACTTT
V gene: TRBV11-2; J gene: TRBJ2-3; clone size: .; D gene: TRBD2; CDR3 protein: CASSSPTSGVTDTQYF; CDR3 DNA: TGTGCCAGCAGCTCTCCGACTAGCGGGGTCACAGATACGCAGTATTTT
V gene: TRBV6-2/TRBV6-3; J gene: TRBJ1-1; clone size: .; D gene: .; CDR3 protein: CASSSQIQGLGTEAFF; CDR3 DNA: TGTGCCAGCAGCAGCCAGATTCAAGGGCTGGGTACTGAAGCTTTCTTT
V gene: TRBV12-3/TRBV12-4; J gene: TRBJ1-1; clone size: few; D gene: TRBD1; CDR3 protein: CASSLNRGQAFF; CDR3 DNA: TGTGCCAGCAGTTTGAACAGGGGGCAAGCTTTCTTT
V gene: TRBV29-1; J gene: TRBJ2-3; clone size: .; D gene: .; CDR3 protein: CSVEDLNTQYF; CDR3 DNA: TGCAGCGTTGAAGATCTAAATACGCAGTATTTT
V gene: TRBV6-5; J gene: TRBJ1-4; clone size: .; D gene: .; CDR3 protein: CASSYGGLGEKLFF; CDR3 DNA: TGTGCCAGCAGTTACGGGGGGCTGGGTGAAAAACTGTTTTTT
V gene: TRBV9; J gene: TRBJ1-6; clone size: .; D gene: .; CDR3 protein: CASSYTVANSPLHF; CDR3 DNA: TGTGCCAGCAGTTACACAGTCGCTAATTCACCCCTCCACTTT
V gene: TRBV20-1; J gene: TRBJ2-1; clone size: .; D gene: .; CDR3 protein: CSASASGQSYNEQFF; CDR3 DNA: TGCAGTGCTAGTGCGTCTGGACAGTCGTACAATGAGCAGTTCTTC
V gene: TRBV6-5; J gene: TRBJ2-1; clone size: few; D gene: TRBD1; CDR3 protein: CASSYRGQAWDEQFF; CDR3 DNA: TGTGCCAGCAGCTACCGAGGACAGGCTTGGGATGAGCAGTTCTTC
V gene: TRBV2; J gene: TRBJ2-1; clone size: .; D gene: TRBD1; CDR3 protein: CASTEGQHVYNEQFF; CDR3 DNA: TGTGCCAGCACCGAGGGACAGCACGTATACAATGAGCAGTTCTTC
V gene: TRBV18; J gene: TRBJ1-2; clone size: .; D gene: .; CDR3 protein: CASSPMGQNYGYTF; CDR3 DNA: TGTGCCAGCTCACCGATGGGGCAGAACTATGGCTACACCTTC
V gene: TRBV11-2; J gene: TRBJ2-1; clone size: .; D gene: TRBD1; CDR3 protein: CASSPAGTGGNEQFF; CDR3 DNA: TGTGCCAGCAGTCCTGCCGGGACAGGAGGCAATGAGCAGTTCTTC
V gene: TRBV5-1; J gene: TRBJ1-1; clone size: .; D gene: TRBD1; CDR3 protein: CASSWKTGAEAFF; CDR3 DNA: TGCGCCAGCAGCTGGAAGACAGGGGCTGAAGCTTTCTTT
V gene: TRBV6-5; J gene: TRBJ1-2; clone size: few; D gene: .; CDR3 protein: CASSYERLYGYTF; CDR3 DNA: TGTGCCAGCAGTTACGAAAGACTATATGGCTACACCTTC
V gene: TRBV12-3/TRBV12-4; J gene: TRBJ1-1; clone size: .; D gene: .; CDR3 protein: CASRKDSTEAFF; CDR3 DNA: TGTGCCAGCAGAAAGGACAGTACTGAAGCTTTCTTT
V gene: TRBV7-2; J gene: TRBJ2-5; clone size: .; D gene: TRBD1; CDR3 protein: CASSLAPGTGQETQYF; CDR3 DNA: TGTGCCAGCAGCTTAGCCCCCGGGACAGGGCAAGAGACCCAGTACTTC
V gene: TRBV7-2; J gene: TRBJ1-1; clone size: .; D gene: .; CDR3 protein: CASSSGTAIPEAFF; CDR3 DNA: TGTGCCAGCAGCTCCGGGACGGCGATCCCTGAAGCTTTCTTT
V gene: TRBV7-2; J gene: TRBJ1-3; clone size: .; D gene: .; CDR3 protein: CASSLSPVPGNTIYF; CDR3 DNA: TGTGCCAGCAGCTTATCCCCGGTCCCTGGAAACACCATATATTTT
V gene: TRBV2; J gene: TRBJ2-2; clone size: .; D gene: .; CDR3 protein: CASRKEGGGNTGELFF; CDR3 DNA: TGTGCCAGCCGAAAGGAAGGAGGGGGCAACACCGGGGAGCTGTTTTTT
V gene: TRBV12-3/TRBV12-4; J gene: TRBJ1-2; clone size: .; D gene: .; CDR3 protein: CASSWSGHLGYTF; CDR3 DNA: TGTGCCAGCAGTTGGTCGGGACATTTAGGCTACACCTTC
V gene: TRBV15; J gene: TRBJ2-3; clone size: .; D gene: TRBD2; CDR3 protein: CATSRGGGGALDTQYF; CDR3 DNA: TGTGCCACCAGCAGAGGCGGCGGGGGGGCTTTAGATACGCAGTATTTT
V gene: TRBV11-2; J gene: TRBJ1-3; clone size: .; D gene: .; CDR3 protein: CASSLVRGRSGNTIYF; CDR3 DNA: TGTGCCAGCAGCTTAGTGCGGGGGCGCTCTGGAAACACCATATATTTT